This TCR beta chain was identified during a study of T cells after posttransplantation cyclophosphamide. A note on this clone: Its antigen remains unidentified.

General observations from the study: Recipient CMV seropositivity and CMV reactivation strongly tracked TRB clonality. Later blood repertoires were often dominated by clones from the donor CD8+ memory compartment. Skin or GI-infiltrating T cells shared few TRB sequences with blood.

Sequencing used immunoSEQ multiplex PCR; TCRdb keeps in-frame clones, though not all of them. The repertoire holds around 30,000 clones, 80% to 90% seen once, with under 15% in the top ten. V lost 6 bases and J 1 base, leaving 12 bases between the germline ends. The germline CDR1 and CDR2 sequences are SQVTM and ANQGSEA. This CDR3 spans 13 amino acids. The sample comprised PBMCs. This chain joins TRBV29-1 and TRBJ1-1; tentatively, D is TRBD1 (6 bases). This sequence originates from a woman aged 40-49 years with a blood cancer, CMV-positive, and with a related stem cell donor. CDR3 amino acids: CSVGWGQNTEAFF. CDR3 DNA sequence: TGCAGCGTGGGATGGGGACAGAACACTGAAGCTTTCTTT.